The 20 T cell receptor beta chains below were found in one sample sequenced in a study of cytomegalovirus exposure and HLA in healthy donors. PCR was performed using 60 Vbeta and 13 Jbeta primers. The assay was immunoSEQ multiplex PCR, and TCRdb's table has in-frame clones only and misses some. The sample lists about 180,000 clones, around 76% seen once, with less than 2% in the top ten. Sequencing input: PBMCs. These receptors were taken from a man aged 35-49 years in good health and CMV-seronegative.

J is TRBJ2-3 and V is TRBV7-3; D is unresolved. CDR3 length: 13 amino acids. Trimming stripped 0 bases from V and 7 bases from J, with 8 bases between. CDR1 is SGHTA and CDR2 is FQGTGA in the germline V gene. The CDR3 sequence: CASSLTEQNTQYF. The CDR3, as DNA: TGTGCCAGCAGCTTAACCGAGCAAAATACGCAGTATTTT.

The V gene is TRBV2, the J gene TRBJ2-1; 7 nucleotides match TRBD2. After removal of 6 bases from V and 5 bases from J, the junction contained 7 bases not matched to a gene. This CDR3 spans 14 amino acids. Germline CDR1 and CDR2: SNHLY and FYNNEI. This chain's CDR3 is CASRRRESHNEQFF. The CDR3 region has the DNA TGTGCCAGCAGAAGGCGGGAGTCCCACAATGAGCAGTTCTTC.

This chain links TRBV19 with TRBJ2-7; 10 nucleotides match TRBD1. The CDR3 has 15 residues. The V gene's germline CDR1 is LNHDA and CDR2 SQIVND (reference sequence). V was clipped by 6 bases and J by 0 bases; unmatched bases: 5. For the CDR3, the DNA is TGTGCCAGTAGCCTGACAGGGGGCAGCTCCTACGAGCAGTACTTC. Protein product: CASSLTGGSSYEQYF.

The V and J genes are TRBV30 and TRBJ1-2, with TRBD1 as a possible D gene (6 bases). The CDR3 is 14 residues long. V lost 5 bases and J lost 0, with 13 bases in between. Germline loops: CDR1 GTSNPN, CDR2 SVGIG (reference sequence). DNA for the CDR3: TGTGCCTGGGCAAGGGACACCACTAACTATGGCTACACCTTC. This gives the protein CAWARDTTNYGYTF.

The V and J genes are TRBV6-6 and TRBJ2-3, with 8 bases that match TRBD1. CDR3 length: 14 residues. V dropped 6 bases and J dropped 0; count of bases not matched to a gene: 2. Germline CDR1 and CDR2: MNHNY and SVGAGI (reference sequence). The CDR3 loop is CASRRTGSTDTQYF. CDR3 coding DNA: TGTGCCAGCAGACGGACAGGGAGCACAGATACGCAGTATTTT.

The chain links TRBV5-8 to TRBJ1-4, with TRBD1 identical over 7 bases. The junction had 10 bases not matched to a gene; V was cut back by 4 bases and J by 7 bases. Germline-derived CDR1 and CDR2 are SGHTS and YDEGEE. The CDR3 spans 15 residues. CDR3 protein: CASSGGYRGGEKLFF. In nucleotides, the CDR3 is TGTGCCAGCAGCGGCGGGTACAGGGGCGGTGAAAAACTGTTTTTT.

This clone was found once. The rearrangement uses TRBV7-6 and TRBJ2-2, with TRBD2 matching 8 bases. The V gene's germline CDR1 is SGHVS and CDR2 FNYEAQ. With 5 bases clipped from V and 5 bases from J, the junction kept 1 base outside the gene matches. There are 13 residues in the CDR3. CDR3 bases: TGTGCCAGCAGCGAGCGGGAGACCGGGGAGCTGTTTTTT. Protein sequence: CASSERETGELFF.

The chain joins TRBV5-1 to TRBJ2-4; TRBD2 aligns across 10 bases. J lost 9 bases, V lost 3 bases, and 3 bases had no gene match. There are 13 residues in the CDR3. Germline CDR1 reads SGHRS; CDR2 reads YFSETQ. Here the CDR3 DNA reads TGCGCCAGCAGCTCTAGCGGGGGCGGCATTCAGTACTTC. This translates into CASSSSGGGIQYF.

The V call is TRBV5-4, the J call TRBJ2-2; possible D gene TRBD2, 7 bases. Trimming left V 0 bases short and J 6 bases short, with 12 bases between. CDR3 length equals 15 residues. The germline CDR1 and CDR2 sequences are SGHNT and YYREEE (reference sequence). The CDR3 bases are TGTGCCAGCAGCTTGGCGGCGGGGGCAGCCGGGGAGCTGTTTTTT. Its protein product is CASSLAAGAAGELFF.

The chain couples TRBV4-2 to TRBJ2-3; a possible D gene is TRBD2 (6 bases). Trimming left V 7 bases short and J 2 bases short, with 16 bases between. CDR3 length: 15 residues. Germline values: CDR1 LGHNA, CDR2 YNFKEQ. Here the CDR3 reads CASTQGLTYTDTQYF. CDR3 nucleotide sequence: TGTGCCAGCACCCAGGGACTGACATACACAGATACGCAGTATTTT.

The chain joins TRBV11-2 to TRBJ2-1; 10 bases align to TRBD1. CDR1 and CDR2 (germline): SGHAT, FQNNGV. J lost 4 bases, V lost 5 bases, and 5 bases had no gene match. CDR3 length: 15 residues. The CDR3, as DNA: TGTGCCAGCAGCGACCGGGACAGGGGTTACAATGAGCAGTTCTTC. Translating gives CASSDRDRGYNEQFF. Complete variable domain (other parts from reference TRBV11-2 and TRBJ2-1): EAGVAQSPRYKIIEKRQSVAFWCNPISGHATLYWYQQILGQGPKLLIQFQNNGVVDDSQLPKDRFSAERLKGVDSTLKIQPAKLEDSAVYLCASSDRDRGYNEQFFGPGTRLTVL.

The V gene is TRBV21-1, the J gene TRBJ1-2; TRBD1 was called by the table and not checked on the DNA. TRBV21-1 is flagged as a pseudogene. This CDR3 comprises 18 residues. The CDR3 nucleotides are TGTGCCAGCAGCAAAGGGGAGACAGGGGGAAAAAAGTACTATGGCTACACCTTC. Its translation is CASSKGETGGKKYYGYTF.

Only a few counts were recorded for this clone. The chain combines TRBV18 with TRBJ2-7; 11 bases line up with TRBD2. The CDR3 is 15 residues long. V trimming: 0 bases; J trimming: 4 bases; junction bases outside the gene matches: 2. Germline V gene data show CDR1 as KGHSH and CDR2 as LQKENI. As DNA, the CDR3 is TGTGCCAGCTCACCACCCGGGACTAGCGGTTACGAGCAGTACTTC. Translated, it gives CASSPPGTSGYEQYF.

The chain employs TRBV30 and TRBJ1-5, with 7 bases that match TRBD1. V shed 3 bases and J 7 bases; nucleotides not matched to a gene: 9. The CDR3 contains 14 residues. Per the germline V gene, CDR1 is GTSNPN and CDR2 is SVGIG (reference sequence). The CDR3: CAWRGQGDWQPQHF. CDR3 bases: TGTGCCTGGAGAGGCCAGGGGGACTGGCAGCCCCAGCATTTT. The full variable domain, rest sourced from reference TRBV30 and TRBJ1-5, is SQTIHQWPATLVQPVGSPLSLECTVEGTSNPNLYWYRQAAGRGLQLLFYSVGIGQISSEVPQNLSASRPQDRQFILSSKKLLLSDSGFYLCAWRGQGDWQPQHFGDGTRLSIL.

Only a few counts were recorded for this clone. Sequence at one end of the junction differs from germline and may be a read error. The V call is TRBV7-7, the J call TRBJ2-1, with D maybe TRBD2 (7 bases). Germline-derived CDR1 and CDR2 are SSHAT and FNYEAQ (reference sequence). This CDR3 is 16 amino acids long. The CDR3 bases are TGTGCTAGCAGCTTAGGGGGGAGGGGCTCCTACAATGAGCAGTTCTTC. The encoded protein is CASSLGGRGSYNEQFF.

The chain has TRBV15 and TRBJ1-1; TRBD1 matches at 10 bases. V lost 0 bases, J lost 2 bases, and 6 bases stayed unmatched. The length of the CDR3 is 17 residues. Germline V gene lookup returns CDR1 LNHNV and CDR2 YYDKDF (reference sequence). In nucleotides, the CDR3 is TGTGCCACCAGCAGAGATAGACAGGGGGCTAGAAACACTGAAGCTTTCTTT. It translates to CATSRDRQGARNTEAFF.

CDR3 bases: TGTGCTAGTGGTTTGACAGAGGAGACCCAGTACTTC. Its translation is CASGLTEETQYF. The chain uses TRBV12-5 and TRBJ2-5; D not certain. V was clipped by 2 bases and J by 5 bases, with 6 bases between them. The CDR3 contains 12 residues. Germline V gives CDR1 LGHNT, CDR2 FRNRAP.

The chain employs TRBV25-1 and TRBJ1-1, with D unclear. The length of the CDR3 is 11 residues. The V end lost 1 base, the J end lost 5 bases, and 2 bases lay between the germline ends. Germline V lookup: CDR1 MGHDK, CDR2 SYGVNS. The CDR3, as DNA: TGTGCCAGCAGTGAATTAACTGAAGCTTTCTTT. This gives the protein CASSELTEAFF.

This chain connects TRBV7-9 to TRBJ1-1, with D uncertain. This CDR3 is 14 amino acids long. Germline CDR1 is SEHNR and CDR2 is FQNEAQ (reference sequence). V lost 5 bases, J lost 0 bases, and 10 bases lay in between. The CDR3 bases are TGTGCCAGCAGCCCCGTGAGTTTGAACACTGAAGCTTTCTTT. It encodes CASSPVSLNTEAFF. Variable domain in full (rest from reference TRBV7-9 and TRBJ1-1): DTGVSQNPRHKITKRGQNVTFRCDPISEHNRLYWYRQTLGQGPEFLTYFQNEAQLEKSRLLSDRFSAERPKGSFSTLEIQRTEQGDSAMYLCASSPVSLNTEAFFGQGTRLTVV.

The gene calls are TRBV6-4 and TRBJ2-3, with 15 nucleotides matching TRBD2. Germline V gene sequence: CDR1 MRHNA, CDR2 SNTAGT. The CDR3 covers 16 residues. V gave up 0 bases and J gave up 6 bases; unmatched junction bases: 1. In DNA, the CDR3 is TGTGCCAGCAGTGACTCGGGACTAGCGGGGGGTGATACGCAGTATTTT. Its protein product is CASSDSGLAGGDTQYF.